The 21 T cell receptor beta chains reported below all come from one sample, sequenced in a study of spatial heterogeneity in lung cancer. Study results and caveats: Mutation tallies in tumors tracked expanded intratumoral alpha and beta TCR counts.

The time point here: sample taken at primary tumor resection. Which antigens these TCRs recognize remains unknown. One entry per CDR3 protein, called by TCRdb with MiXCR from the 5' RACE reads. Among about 28,000 distinct CDR3 sequences listed, roughly 7.4% were seen once. This material consisted of lung tumor tissue, taken at surgery. The receptors originated from a male donor with early-stage non-small cell lung cancer.

This clonotype appeared many times. The V and J genes are TRBV29-1 and TRBJ1-1, with TRBD1 as a possible D gene (5 bases). The germline V gene encodes CDR1 SQVTM and CDR2 ANQGSEA. V was shortened by 4 bases and J by 3 bases, with 15 bases between the two germline ends. The CDR3 runs to 14 residues. The CDR3, as DNA: TGCAGCGTTGTCAGGGCCTTCGTTGACACTGAAGCTTTCTTT. Translating gives CSVVRAFVDTEAFF.

The rearrangement links TRBV7-9 to TRBJ1-6; D gene ambiguous. The CDR3 totals 16 residues. Germline lookup yields CDR1 SEHNR and CDR2 FQNEAQ (reference sequence). V was shortened by 5 bases and J by 2 bases, with 13 bases between the two germline ends. CDR3 sequence reads: CASSPLRGTYNSPLHF. The DNA for the CDR3 is TGTGCCAGCAGCCCCCTCCGGGGAACCTATAATTCACCCCTCCACTTT. Based on the CDR3 plus reference TRBV7-9 and TRBJ1-6, the full variable domain is DTGVSQNPRHKITKRGQNVTFRCDPISEHNRLYWYRQTLGQGPEFLTYFQNEAQLEKSRLLSDRFSAERPKGSFSTLEIQRTEQGDSAMYLCASSPLRGTYNSPLHFGNGTRLTVT.

Here the CDR3 DNA reads TGTGCCAGCAGCGACCCCGGGACGAGAGACACCGGGGAGCTGTTTTTT. Translation gives CASSDPGTRDTGELFF. V and J are TRBV5-4 and TRBJ2-2; the D call may be TRBD1 or TRBD2 (5 bases each). Germline V lookup: CDR1 SGHNT, CDR2 YYREEE (reference sequence). CDR3 size: 16 residues. Trimming removed 4 bases from V and 3 bases from J, with 16 bases in between. Full variable domain (rest looked up from reference TRBV5-4 and TRBJ2-2): ETGVTQSPTHLIKTRGQQVTLRCSSQSGHNTVSWYQQALGQGPQFIFQYYREEENGRGNFPPRFSGLQFPNYSSELNVNALELDDSALYLCASSDPGTRDTGELFFGEGSRLTVL.

This clonotype appeared a few times. The J gene is TRBJ1-5, the V gene TRBV6-1; possibly TRBD1 for D (5 bases). Per germline, CDR1 MNHNS and CDR2 SASEGT. This CDR3 comprises 13 residues. V lost 6 bases and J lost 2, with 8 bases in between. The CDR3 nucleotides read TGTGCCAGCAGGAGGGACGGCAATCAGCCCCAGCATTTT. Protein: CASRRDGNQPQHF.

This clonotype was counted ten times or more. The chain is built from TRBV6-1 and TRBJ2-7; 8 nucleotides match TRBD2. This CDR3 is 13 amino acids long. V lost 5 bases, J lost 6 bases, and 6 bases stayed unmatched. Germline V gene sequence: CDR1 MNHNS, CDR2 SASEGT. The CDR3 is CASSRGGGIEQYF. DNA for the CDR3: TGTGCCAGCAGTCGCGGCGGGGGGATCGAGCAGTACTTC.

The sample holds many counts of this clonotype. This chain joins TRBV20-1 and TRBJ1-4, with 10 bases matching TRBD1. Germline CDR1 reads DFQATT; CDR2 reads SNEGSKA (reference sequence). The CDR3 runs to 14 residues. Germline trimming cut 0 bases from V and 8 bases from J; bases unmatched to any gene: 3. The CDR3 here is CSARDEGQGEKLFF. The DNA of the CDR3 is TGCAGTGCTAGAGATGAGGGACAGGGGGAAAAACTGTTTTTT.

This clonotype was observed at least ten times. The chain links TRBV27 to TRBJ2-3; 8 bases agree with TRBD2. Germline V gives CDR1 MNHEY, CDR2 SMNVEV (reference sequence). After removal of 5 bases from V and 1 base from J, the junction contained 8 bases not matched to a gene. This CDR3 comprises 16 residues. The CDR3 DNA is TGTGCCAGCAGTCCGCGAAGCGGGGGCGGCACAGATACGCAGTATTTT. It specifies CASSPRSGGGTDTQYF.

This chain connects TRBV4-1 to TRBJ1-4; unclear D gene. The length of the CDR3 is 14 residues. Trimming cost V 1 base and J 4 bases, with 7 bases left between them. In germline, CDR1 is MGHRA, CDR2 YSYEKL. CDR3 protein: CASSQGRSNEKLFF. In DNA, the CDR3 is TGCGCCAGCAGCCAAGGACGGAGTAATGAAAAACTGTTTTTT.

This clonotype was recorded many times. This CDR3 is CSARDWGQGSSQPQHF. The CDR3 nucleotides are TGCAGTGCTAGAGATTGGGGACAGGGTTCGTCTCAGCCCCAGCATTTT. The J gene is TRBJ1-5, the V gene TRBV20-1; 9 bases agree with TRBD1. The V and J ends lost 0 bases and 6 bases, in that order; junction bases with no gene match: 9. CDR1 is DFQATT and CDR2 is SNEGSKA in the germline V gene (reference sequence). The CDR3 spans 16 residues.

V gene TRBV7-2 combines with J gene TRBJ2-3; D is ambiguous. V lost 1 base and J 2 bases, leaving 7 bases between the germline ends. The CDR3 spans 14 residues. Germline-derived CDR1 and CDR2 are SGHTA and FQGNSA. This chain's CDR3 is CASSLVQTTDTQYF. The CDR3 DNA is TGTGCCAGCAGCTTAGTACAGACCACAGATACGCAGTATTTT.

This clonotype has a handful of counts. The chain uses TRBV5-4 and TRBJ2-5; D gene unclear. Trimming pared 0 bases from V and 7 bases from J, leaving 16 bases between. CDR1 and CDR2 (germline): SGHNT, YYREEE (reference sequence). The CDR3 sequence is 15 residues long. The CDR3 spells CASSLDRAGAPTQYF. The DNA for the CDR3 is TGTGCCAGCAGCTTGGACCGGGCCGGTGCCCCGACCCAGTACTTC.

There are a few counts of this clonotype. This chain uses TRBV7-8 with TRBJ1-1, with D tentatively TRBD1 (6 bases). Trimming took off 2 bases at V and 1 base at J, with 11 bases between the two ends. Germline CDR1 and CDR2: SGHVS and FQNEAQ. CDR3 size: 15 residues. CDR3 DNA: TGTGCCAGCAGCTTAATCGCACAGGGGAACACTGAAGCTTTCTTT. This gives the protein CASSLIAQGNTEAFF.

This clonotype was recorded at least ten times. V and J are TRBV28 and TRBJ2-7; no definite D call. Germline V gene lookup returns CDR1 MDHEN and CDR2 SYDVKM. V lost 5 bases and J 2 bases, leaving 22 bases between the germline ends. The CDR3 contains 17 residues. CDR3 protein: CASSISLGVDTAYEQYF. DNA of the CDR3: TGTGCCAGCAGTATCAGTTTGGGCGTAGACACTGCCTACGAGCAGTACTTC.

This clonotype was recorded at least ten times. The V call is TRBV7-2, the J call TRBJ2-7; 7 positions match TRBD1. J gave up 4 bases and V 2 bases, and 8 bases lay outside the gene matches. The CDR3 loop spans 15 amino acids. In germline, CDR1 is SGHTA, CDR2 FQGNSA. CDR3 sequence: CASSLRPGGWYEQYF. The CDR3 coding sequence is TGTGCCAGCAGCTTAAGGCCAGGGGGATGGTACGAGCAGTACTTC.

This clonotype was detected a few times. The chain joins TRBV10-3 to TRBJ2-3; either TRBD1 or TRBD2 may fit D (5 bases each). Germline V gene data show CDR1 as ENHRY and CDR2 as SYGVKD. V shed 0 bases and J shed 5 bases, with 6 bases lying between them. The CDR3 is 13 residues long. The CDR3 region has the DNA TGTGCCATCAGTGAGTCGGGGGAAGATACGCAGTATTTT. Protein sequence: CAISESGEDTQYF.

This rearrangement joins TRBV18 to TRBJ2-4; TRBD1 agrees at 9 bases. Germline trimming cut 3 bases from V and 9 bases from J; bases unmatched to any gene: 12. Germline loops: CDR1 KGHSH, CDR2 LQKENI. The length of the CDR3 is 16 residues. CDR3 bases: TGTGCCAGCTCACCCGGGACAGGGATCAGGGACGGCATTCAGTACTTC. Its translation is CASSPGTGIRDGIQYF.

This clonotype was observed at least ten times. CDR3 nucleotides: TGTGCCAGCAGCTTAAATTCGGAAGCTACCTACGAGCAGTACTTC. Protein sequence: CASSLNSEATYEQYF. The chain links TRBV7-6 to TRBJ2-7, with D unresolved. V was clipped by 2 bases and J by 2 bases, with 13 bases between them. Looked up from germline, CDR1 is SGHVS and CDR2 is FNYEAQ. The length of the CDR3 is 15 residues.

This clonotype was counted a few times. The chain has TRBV9 and TRBJ2-5, with D possibly matching TRBD2 (6 bases). Germline V CDR1 and CDR2: SGDLS, YYNGEE. There are 14 residues in the CDR3. Deletions cut 0 bases from V and 5 bases from J, with 11 bases between. The CDR3 here is CASSVDGRGETQYF. CDR3 in DNA: TGTGCCAGCAGCGTAGACGGGAGAGGGGAGACCCAGTACTTC. The full variable domain, rest sourced from reference TRBV9 and TRBJ2-5, is DSGVTQTPKHLITATGQRVTLRCSPRSGDLSVYWYQQSLDQGLQFLIQYYNGEERAKGNILERFSAQQFPDLHSELNLSSLELGDSALYFCASSVDGRGETQYFGPGTRLLVL.

A remark on this clonotype: A junction boundary mismatches the germline segment, possibly from a read error. This sequence joins TRBV10-3 and TRBJ2-1; 10 bases are a match to TRBD1. CDR1 and CDR2 (germline): ENHRY, SYGVKD. This CDR3 is 14 amino acids long. The CDR3 here is CVISTRDRGNEQFF. The CDR3 DNA sequence: TGTGTCATCAGTACCAGGGACAGGGGAAATGAGCAGTTCTTC.

This chain uses TRBV3-1 with TRBJ2-7; perhaps D is TRBD1 or TRBD2 (5 bases each). CDR1 LGHDT and CDR2 YNNKEL come from the germline V gene (reference sequence). The CDR3 runs 14 residues. Trimming took off 0 bases at V and 5 bases at J, with 11 bases between the two ends. The chain's CDR3 is CASSQDNRGHEQYF. The CDR3 DNA sequence: TGTGCCAGCAGCCAAGATAATCGGGGCCACGAGCAGTACTTC.

The chain combines TRBV3-1 with TRBJ1-1; 10 bases align to TRBD1. This CDR3 is built from 13 residues. From germline, CDR1 is LGHDT and CDR2 YNNKEL (reference sequence). V shed 4 bases and J 11 bases; nucleotides not matched to a gene: 7. The CDR3 nucleotides read TGTGCCAGCAGCCGACAGGGGGCGACGGGGGCTTTCTTT. Translated: CASSRQGATGAFF.